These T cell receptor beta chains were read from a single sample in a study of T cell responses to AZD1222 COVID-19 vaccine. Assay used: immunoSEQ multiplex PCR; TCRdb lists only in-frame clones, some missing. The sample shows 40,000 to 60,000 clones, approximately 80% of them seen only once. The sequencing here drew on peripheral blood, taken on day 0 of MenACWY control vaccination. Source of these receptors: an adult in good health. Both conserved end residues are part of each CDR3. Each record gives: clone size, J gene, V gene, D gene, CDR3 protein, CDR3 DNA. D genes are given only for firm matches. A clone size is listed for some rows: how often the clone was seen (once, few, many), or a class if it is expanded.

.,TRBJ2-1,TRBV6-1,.,CASSEGPGAYNEQFF,TGTGCCAGCAGTGAAGGGCCGGGAGCCTACAATGAGCAGTTCTTC
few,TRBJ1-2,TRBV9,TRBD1,CASSSSTGVNYGYTF,TGTGCCAGCAGCTCAAGTACAGGGGTTAACTATGGCTACACCTTC
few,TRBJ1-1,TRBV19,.,CASNQGLNTEAFF,TGTGCCAGTAACCAGGGATTGAACACTGAAGCTTTCTTT
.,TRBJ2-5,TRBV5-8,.,CASSLRETQYF,TGTGCCAGCAGCTTGAGGGAGACCCAGTACTTC
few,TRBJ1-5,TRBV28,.,CASIKGNQPQHF,TGTGCCAGCATCAAAGGGAATCAGCCCCAGCATTTT
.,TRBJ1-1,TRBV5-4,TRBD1,CASSLPTGVGGTEAFF,TGTGCCAGCAGTCTCCCCACAGGGGTGGGAGGAACTGAAGCTTTCTTT
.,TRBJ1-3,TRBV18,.,CASSPSVSGNTIYF,TGTGCCAGCTCACCAAGCGTCAGTGGAAACACCATATATTTT
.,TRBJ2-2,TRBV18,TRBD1,CASSTTRDRGLISTGELFF,TGTGCCAGCTCAACCACCCGGGACAGGGGCTTGATCAGCACCGGGGAGCTGTTTTTT
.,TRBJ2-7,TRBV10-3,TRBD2,CAISVGVAGNYEQYF,TGTGCCATCAGTGTGGGAGTAGCGGGAAACTACGAGCAGTACTTC
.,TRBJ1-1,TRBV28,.,CAITTLLGEAFF,TGTGCCATCACGACTTTATTGGGAGAAGCTTTCTTT
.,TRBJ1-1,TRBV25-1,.,CARGRDTEAFF,TGTGCCAGGGGTCGGGACACTGAAGCTTTCTTT
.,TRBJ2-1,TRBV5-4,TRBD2,CASSLAGGIGNEQFF,TGTGCCAGCAGCTTGGCCGGGGGGATAGGCAATGAGCAGTTCTTC
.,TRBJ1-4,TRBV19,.,CASSGVGLNEKLFF,TGTGCCAGTAGTGGTGTGGGGTTGAATGAAAAACTGTTTTTT
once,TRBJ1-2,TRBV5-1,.,CASSPSARNGYTF,TGCGCCAGCAGCCCCTCGGCCAGAAATGGCTACACCTTC
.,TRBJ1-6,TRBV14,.,CASSLVGPKGSYNSPLHF,TGTGCCAGCAGCCTGGTTGGTCCGAAGGGCTCCTATAATTCACCCCTCCACTTT
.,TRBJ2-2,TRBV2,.,CASSEIGQRNTGELFF,TGTGCCAGCAGTGAGATCGGCCAGCGGAACACCGGGGAGCTGTTTTTT
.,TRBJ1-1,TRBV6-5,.,CASDLQMNTEAFF,TGTGCCAGCGATCTACAGATGAACACTGAAGCTTTCTTT
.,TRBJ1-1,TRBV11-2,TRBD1,CASSLGRGQGGWTEAFF,TGTGCCAGCAGCTTAGGCAGGGGACAGGGCGGTTGGACTGAAGCTTTCTTT
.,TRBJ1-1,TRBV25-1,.,CASRGEGMNTEAFF,TGTGCCAGCAGAGGTGAAGGGATGAACACTGAAGCTTTCTTT
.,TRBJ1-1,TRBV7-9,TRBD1,CASSLVGTGRLATEAFF,TGTGCCAGCAGCTTAGTTGGGACAGGGCGGTTGGCCACTGAAGCTTTCTTT
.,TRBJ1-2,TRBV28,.,CASSFLRKGYGYTF,TGTGCCAGCAGTTTCTTAAGAAAGGGGTATGGCTACACCTTC
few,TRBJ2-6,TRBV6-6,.,CASSYGGEGANVLTF,TGTGCCAGCAGTTACGGAGGGGAAGGGGCCAACGTCCTGACTTTC
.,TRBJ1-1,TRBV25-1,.,CASSAGRYTEAFF,TGTGCCAGCAGTGCCGGACGATACACTGAAGCTTTCTTT
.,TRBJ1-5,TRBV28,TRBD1,CASVPSQGANQPQHF,TGTGCCAGCGTGCCCTCCCAGGGGGCAAATCAGCCCCAGCATTTT
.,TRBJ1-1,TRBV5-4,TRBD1,CASSPRQGVHSEAFF,TGTGCCAGCAGCCCGCGACAGGGTGTGCATTCTGAAGCTTTCTTT
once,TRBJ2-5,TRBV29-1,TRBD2,CSVEDLMSSGGQETQYF,TGCAGCGTTGAAGATCTTATGTCTAGCGGGGGACAAGAGACCCAGTACTTC
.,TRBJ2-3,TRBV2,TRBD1,CASSGGTGASTDTQYF,TGTGCCAGCAGTGGTGGGACAGGAGCCTCCACAGATACGCAGTATTTT
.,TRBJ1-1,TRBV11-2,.,CASSPRAGLNTEAFF,TGTGCCAGCAGCCCGAGGGCGGGACTTAACACTGAAGCTTTCTTT
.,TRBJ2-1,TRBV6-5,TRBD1,CAGSRQGLDEQFF,TGTGCCGGATCCCGACAGGGCCTCGATGAGCAGTTCTTC
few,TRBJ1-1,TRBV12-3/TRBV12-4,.,CASSLGLEAFF,TGTGCCAGCAGTCTCGGACTCGAAGCTTTCTTT
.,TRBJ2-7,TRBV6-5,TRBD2,CASSYGTTTRVEQYF,TGTGCCAGCAGTTACGGGACTACCACTCGGGTCGAGCAGTACTTC
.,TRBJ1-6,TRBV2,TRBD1,CASSESRGNSPLHF,TGTGCCAGCAGTGAAAGCAGGGGGAATTCACCCCTCCACTTT
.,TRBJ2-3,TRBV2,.,CASSAQGVQYF,TGTGCCAGCAGTGCGCAGGGAGTGCAGTATTTT
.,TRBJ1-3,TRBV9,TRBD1,CASSTQGDTIYF,TGTGCCAGCAGCACTCAGGGGGACACCATATATTTT
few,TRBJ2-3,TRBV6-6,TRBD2,CASSPASGRANADTQYF,TGTGCCAGCAGTCCCGCTAGCGGGAGGGCCAATGCAGATACGCAGTATTTT
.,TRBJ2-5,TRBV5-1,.,CASRDGPQETQYF,TGCGCCAGCCGGGACGGACCCCAAGAGACCCAGTACTTC
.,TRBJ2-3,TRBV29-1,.,CSVSSTGDTQYF,TGCAGCGTTTCATCGACCGGAGATACGCAGTATTTT
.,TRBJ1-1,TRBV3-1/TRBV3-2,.,CASSQAGRRRGAFF,TGTGCCAGCAGCCAGGCGGGGCGGAGGCGGGGAGCTTTCTTT
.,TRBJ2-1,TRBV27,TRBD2,CASSPQTSGRPNEQFF,TGTGCCAGCAGTCCCCAGACTAGCGGGAGGCCCAATGAGCAGTTCTTC
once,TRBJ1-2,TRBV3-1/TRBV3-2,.,CASSLRRWIRACYTF,TGTGCCAGCAGCCTAAGAAGGTGGATTCGGGCTTGTTACACCTTC
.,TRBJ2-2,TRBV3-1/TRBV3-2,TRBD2,CPRSAGAGGGGELFF,TGTCCCCGCAGCGCCGGGGCGGGGGGGGGCGGGGAGCTGTTTTTT